This T cell receptor beta chain was sequenced during a study of neurological immune-mediated disorders (dated by TCRdb to between 2017 and 2020). About the investigation overall: The study compared peripheral blood TCR-beta repertoires of HTLV-I-associated myelopathy (HAM/TSP) patients, multiple sclerosis patients and healthy controls using UMI-based sequencing. The cohort included 60 to 75 subjects: some 14 with HAM/TSP, around 35 with multiple sclerosis, and approximately 20 healthy controls. Alongside PBMC samples, the set of some 98 TCR-beta libraries contained longitudinal samples, technical triplicates, and paired CD4+ and CD8+ T-cell subsets that had been sorted. The investigation overall reported the following: TCR clonal expansion was highest in HAM/TSP patients and lowest in MS patients, with MS patients falling below even healthy controls. No identical CDR3 amino acid sequences were shared among expanded clones across subjects, suggesting private TCR-beta repertoires in all groups.

cDNA was synthesized by template-switch 5'RACE using a primer with a 10-nucleotide random unique molecular identifier that tagged each TCR transcript. Every sequencing run yielded over 160 million TCR-beta sequences covering 15-18 subjects. Total RNA was extracted with the RNeasy kit. The KAPA Real-time Library Amplification kit was used to amplify TCR-beta VDJ regions with primers targeting the TCR constant region and the 5'RACE anchor. Sample indexes and Illumina adaptors were added in a first PCR, and a second PCR then increased library yield. After purification with Ampure beads, the TCR product of roughly 650 bp was size-selected on a 2% E-gel SizeSelection system. Library quality was checked on a Bioanalyzer, concentration was measured with Qubit, and libraries were quantified with the Kapa Library Quantification kit before pooling. Paired-end 2 x 150 bp sequencing of the libraries was performed on an Illumina HiSeq 2500. To increase sequence diversity, about 23-30% phiX was spiked into each library pool. The original methods were these. Quality-filtered reads were processed with the UMI-based MiGEC pipeline, which removed over 75% of raw TCR sequences during error correction. VDJ genes were aligned to IMGT germline references, and clonotypes were defined by unique CDR3 amino acid sequence plus V-J genes. Clonal expansion, Shannon diversity and CDR3 relatedness (CalcPairwiseDistances, ClusterSamples) were evaluated with VDJtools, and phylogenetic trees were built with CLCbio workbench. Expanded clones were defined as having at least 8 unique UMIs, based on coefficient-of-variation modelling across technical triplicates. TCRdb redid the processing of the public reads, applying fastp at Q25 and MiXCR, and retained in-frame beta chains. One record per CDR3 amino acid sequence lists the most common genes and DNA. The V and J calls and clone size are TCRdb's, not the authors'. For this sample there are some 28,000 distinct CDR3 sequences; more than 10% appear just once. The leading ten clones occupy approximately 7.8% of the sample.

Blood bank volunteers in Maryland, USA served as the healthy controls. For unsorted PBMC libraries, 2 million PBMCs were used after storage in RNAlater at -80 degrees C until RNA extraction. Peripheral blood was subjected to Ficoll-Hypaque density gradient centrifugation to isolate PBMCs, which were then cryopreserved in liquid nitrogen. According to the germline V gene, CDR1 reads SGHVS and CDR2 reads FQNEAQ. Trimming leaves V shorter by 2 bases and J shorter by 8 bases, with the junction holding 3 bases beyond the gene matches. The CDR3 covers 14 residues, taking in both the cysteine and the phenylalanine. Here the CDR3 DNA is all that survives: 42 bases in frame from base 1. This clonotype has at least ten counts. The antigen this receptor binds is unknown. No base quality information exists; no much larger clone differs at one position.

Sequencing input: PBMCs. The clonotype originates from a man aged 55 to 70 in good health. This sequence uses TRBV7-8 and TRBJ2-1, with 10 junctional bases fitting TRBD2. The CDR3 here reads CASSLSGGAHEQFF. In nucleotide form, the sequence is TGTGCCAGCAGCTTAAGCGGGGGGGCCCATGAGCAGTTCTTC. With the portions outside the CDR3 filled from the reference TRBV7-8 and TRBJ2-1 genes, the complete variable region becomes GAGVSQSPRYKVAKRGQDVALRCDPISGHVSLFWYQQALGQGPEFLTYFQNEAQLDKSGLPSDRFFAERPEGSVSTLKIQRTQQEDSAVYLCASSLSGGAHEQFFGPGTRLTVL.